Below are 18 T cell receptor beta chains sequenced from a single sample in a study of T cells in women clearing cervical HPV infection. TCRdb keeps only in-frame clones here, not all; method: immunoSEQ multiplex PCR. The sample table includes nearly 20,000 clones. Material for sequencing was blood buffy coat. The origin of the receptors is a woman aged 18 to 75 with a cervical HPV16 infection that either progressed to CIN3+ or cleared (not recorded which).

In regard to this clone: The read ends 3 residues before the CDR3 terminus; that terminus is restored from the germline J gene. The rearrangement uses TRBV7-8 and TRBJ1-5, with D possibly matching TRBD1 (5 bases). Per the germline V gene, CDR1 is SGHVS and CDR2 is FQNEAQ. V dropped 5 bases and J dropped 0 bases, with 11 bases sitting between them. This CDR3 is 15 amino acids long. CDR3 DNA (partial): TGTGCCAGCAGCAAGACAGCGTATAGCAATCAGCCC. Translating it yields CASSKTAYSNQP. Given in full, the CDR3 is CASSKTAYSNQPQHF.

With regard to this clone: The DNA ends 3 residues before the CDR3 does, and the rest of the CDR3 is filled in from the germline J gene. This rearrangement joins TRBV7-2 to TRBJ2-7; 9 bases agree with TRBD2. V dropped 0 bases and J dropped 4; count of bases not matched to a gene: 4. Germline V gene data show CDR1 as SGHTA and CDR2 as FQGNSA. The CDR3 covers 15 residues. CDR3 loop: CASSLAAGGQYEQYF. Incomplete CDR3 DNA: TGTGCCAGCAGCTTAGCGGCGGGGGGGCAATACGAG. Full variable domain (remainder filled in from reference TRBV7-2 and TRBJ2-7): GAGVSQSPSNKVTEKGKDVELRCDPISGHTALYWYRQSLGQGLEFLIYFQGNSAPDKSGLPSDRFSAERTGGSVSTLTIQRTQQEDSAVYLCASSLAAGGQYEQYFGPGTRLTVT.

As regards this clone: The read halts 3 residues ahead of the CDR3 end, with the missing end drawn from the germline J gene. This sequence joins TRBV7-2 and TRBJ2-7; 7 bases fit TRBD2. The CDR3 loop spans 14 amino acids. Per the germline V gene, CDR1 is SGHTA and CDR2 is FQGNSA. The V segment lost 3 bases and the J segment 2 bases; nucleotides outside the gene matches: 4. The CDR3 loop reads CASSLGGGPYEQYF. The CDR3 DNA, read in part, is TGTGCCAGCAGCTTGGGGGGAGGGCCCTACGAG. Full variable domain (outside the CDR3, taken from reference TRBV7-2 and TRBJ2-7): GAGVSQSPSNKVTEKGKDVELRCDPISGHTALYWYRQSLGQGLEFLIYFQGNSAPDKSGLPSDRFSAERTGGSVSTLTIQRTQQEDSAVYLCASSLGGGPYEQYFGPGTRLTVT.

Worth noting for this clone: The DNA ends 3 residues before the CDR3 does, and the rest of the CDR3 is filled in from the germline J gene. The J gene is TRBJ1-2, the V gene TRBV5-6, with a weak D call TRBD1 (6 bases). Germline assignment: CDR1 SGHDT and CDR2 YYEEEE. V lost 5 bases and J 4 bases, leaving 15 bases between the germline ends. There are 14 residues in the CDR3. CDR3 sequence reads: CASRFTGIGYGYTF. Incomplete CDR3 DNA: TGTGCCAGCAGATTTACAGGGATCGGCTATGGC.

As for this clone: The CDR3 end lies 3 residues beyond the end of the read and is filled in from the germline J gene. The chain couples TRBV7-8 to TRBJ2-7; D may be TRBD2 (7 bases). The CDR3 runs 14 residues. The ends were cut back, 1 base at V and 3 bases at J, with 10 bases in the middle. Germline V gene lookup returns CDR1 SGHVS and CDR2 FQNEAQ. CDR3 region: CASSLEGGVYEQYF. The part of the CDR3 DNA that was read is TGTGCCAGCAGCTTAGAAGGGGGGGTCTACGAG.

For this clone: Read coverage stops 3 residues before the CDR3 terminus; the germline J gene supplies the remainder. J is TRBJ1-6 and V is TRBV19; TRBD1 is a possible D gene (6 bases). V lost 3 bases to trimming and J lost 7 bases, with 10 bases between them. Germline V gene sequence: CDR1 LNHDA, CDR2 SQIVND (reference sequence). The CDR3 loop spans 14 amino acids. CDR3 region: CASSIGTRNSPLHF. The CDR3 DNA, read in part, is TGTGCCAGTAGTATCGGGACACGGAATTCACCC. The full variable domain, completed using reference TRBV19 and TRBJ1-6, is DGGITQSPKYLFRKEGQNVTLSCEQNLNHDAMYWYRQDPGQGLRLIYYSQIVNDFQKGDIAEGYSVSREKKESFPLTVTSAQKNPTAFYLCASSIGTRNSPLHFGNGTRLTVT.

CDR3 DNA (partial): TGTGCCAGCAGTGAAGATTTTGGTTTCAGAGCCTACGAG. Residues: CASSEDFGFRAYE. The full CDR3 sequence reads CASSEDFGFRAYEQYF. The chain couples TRBV2 to TRBJ2-7; D remains ambiguous. The read ends 3 residues early relative to the CDR3; the germline J gene fills the gap. The germline gives CDR1 SNHLY, CDR2 FYNNEI. V shed 1 base and J shed 2 bases, with 15 bases lying between them. The CDR3 has 16 amino acids.

Details on this clone: The missing CDR3 end, 3 residues past where the read stops, is filled in from the germline J gene. This sequence joins TRBV19 and TRBJ1-2; TRBD1 matches at 7 bases. CDR3 length: 15 residues. The ends lost 5 bases at V and 2 bases at J; junction bases unmatched: 8. Germline V gene data show CDR1 as LNHDA and CDR2 as SQIVND (reference sequence). This CDR3 is CASSHDRALNYGYTF. The part of the CDR3 DNA that was read is TGTGCCAGTAGTCACGACAGGGCGTTAAACTATGGC.

Note on this clone: Read coverage stops 3 residues before the CDR3 terminus; the germline J gene supplies the remainder. This sequence joins TRBV29-1 and TRBJ1-1, with D unresolved. CDR1 is SQVTM, CDR2 ANQGSEA, per germline. The CDR3 length is 11 residues. V lost 3 bases, J lost 7 bases, and 9 bases lay in between. CDR3 protein: CSVDSPLEAFF. CDR3 DNA (partial): TGCAGCGTTGACTCCCCACTTGAA. The variable domain in full, completed from reference TRBV29-1 and TRBJ1-1, reads SAVISQKPSRDICQRGTSLTIQCQVDSQVTMMFWYRQQPGQSLTLIATANQGSEATYESGFVIDKFPISRPNLTFSTLTVSNMSPEDSSIYLCSVDSPLEAFFGQGTRLTVV.

On this clone itself: The read terminates 3 residues ahead of where the CDR3 ends, so the germline J gene completes it. The chain employs TRBV5-1 and TRBJ1-1; D might be TRBD1 (5 bases). The V and J ends lost 5 bases and 2 bases respectively, with 10 bases between them. CDR1 and CDR2 from the germline V gene are SGHRS and YFSETQ. The CDR3 has 13 residues. CDR3 sequence: CASRSDSNTEAFF. The part of the CDR3 DNA that was read is TGCGCCAGCAGGTCAGACAGTAACACTGAA.

CDR3 sequence: CSAATPLETQYF. The sequenced part of the CDR3 DNA is TGCAGTGCAGCTACTCCCCTCGAGACC. The V call is TRBV20-1, the J call TRBJ2-5; the D is unclear. The read ends 3 residues before the CDR3 terminus; that terminus is restored from the germline J gene. CDR1 is DFQATT, CDR2 SNEGSKA, per germline (reference sequence). This CDR3 contains 12 residues. Trimming took off 6 bases at V and 5 bases at J, with 13 bases between the two ends.

A note on this clone: The CDR3 end falls 3 residues outside the read, so it is completed with the germline J gene. This chain connects TRBV30 to TRBJ2-5; D is perhaps TRBD2 (5 bases). V shed 0 bases and J shed 6 bases, with 17 bases lying between them. The CDR3 has 15 amino acids. Germline V CDR1 and CDR2: GTSNPN, SVGIG (reference sequence). The CDR3 region is CAWSVRGVTGKTQYF. The CDR3 DNA, read in part, is TGTGCCTGGAGTGTACGCGGCGTGACGGGGAAGACC.

A note on this clone: The junction and the germline gene differ at one end; a read error may be behind it. The sequenced fragment ends 3 residues before the CDR3 boundary, so the rest is inferred from the germline J gene. The V and J genes are TRBV14 and TRBJ2-1; unclear D gene. This CDR3 comprises 11 residues. CDR1 is SGHDN, CDR2 FVKESK, per germline. This CDR3 is CASSFYTEQFF. CDR3 bases read: TGTGCCAGCAGCTTTTACACTGAG.

In regard to this clone: With the read ending 3 residues before the CDR3 end, the germline J gene is used to fill in that end. The chain couples TRBV20-1 to TRBJ2-7; 9 positions agree with TRBD1. After removal of 2 bases from V and 4 bases from J, the junction contained 15 bases not matched to a gene. CDR1 and CDR2 (germline): DFQATT, SNEGSKA (reference sequence). This CDR3 is built from 17 residues. CDR3 DNA, as far as it was read: TGCAGTGCTAGAACATCCAGACAGGGGGGTGATCGGTACGAG. Its translation is CSARTSRQGGDRYE. The full-length CDR3 reads as CSARTSRQGGDRYEQYF.

With respect to this clone: The CDR3 end falls 3 residues outside the read, so it is completed with the germline J gene. The gene calls are TRBV28 and TRBJ2-1, with 7 bases lining up with TRBD2. V lost 2 bases to trimming and J lost 3 bases; unmatched junction nucleotides: 7. Germline V gene data show CDR1 as MDHEN and CDR2 as SYDVKM. The CDR3 covers 16 residues. CDR3 DNA (partial): TGTGCCAGCAGTTTAGGGGGGGAAGGCGACTACAATGAG. Translating gives CASSLGGEGDYNE. The full CDR3 is CASSLGGEGDYNEQFF.

About this clone itself: Coverage ceases 3 residues before the CDR3 finishes, and the germline J gene fills in the end. The chain combines TRBV7-8 with TRBJ1-1; no reliable D call. The CDR3 has 13 residues. The germline CDR1 and CDR2 sequences are SGHVS and FQNEAQ. CDR3 DNA, as far as it was read: TGTGCCAGCAGCCTCACCCCGGACGCGGGC. As protein: CASSLTPDAG. The complete CDR3 sequence is CASSLTPDAGAFF. The full variable domain, rest sourced from reference TRBV7-8 and TRBJ1-1, is GAGVSQSPRYKVAKRGQDVALRCDPISGHVSLFWYQQALGQGPEFLTYFQNEAQLDKSGLPSDRFFAERPEGSVSTLKIQRTQQEDSAVYLCASSLTPDAGAFFGQGTRLTVV.

The DNA read from the CDR3 is TGCGCCAGCAGCATAACAGAGCCCTATGGC. Amino acid sequence: CASSITEPYG. The full CDR3 reads CASSITEPYGYTF. This chain uses TRBV5-1 with TRBJ1-2; D gene unclear. Read coverage stops 3 residues before the CDR3 terminus; the germline J gene supplies the remainder. This CDR3 is built from 13 residues. Germline V gene sequence: CDR1 SGHRS, CDR2 YFSETQ. With 4 bases removed from V and 4 bases from J, the gap between germline ends came to 11 bases.

Regarding this clone: The read stops 3 residues short of the end of the CDR3; the missing end is completed from the germline J gene. V usage is TRBV18 and J usage is TRBJ2-3; 8 bases align to TRBD2. Trimming removed 3 bases from V and 1 base from J; junction bases left unmatched: 9. The germline V gene encodes CDR1 KGHSH and CDR2 LQKENI. The CDR3 loop spans 17 amino acids. The sequenced CDR3 bases are TGTGCCAGCTCACCTTCCCGGGGGGGCCGGGGCACAGATACG. The encoded protein is CASSPSRGGRGTDT. The whole CDR3 is CASSPSRGGRGTDTQYF.